Listed here is a single T cell receptor beta chain. One end of the junction is discordant with germline, which a read error may explain. The entry originates in a study of blood T cells in healthy people across ages. The germline CDR1 and CDR2 sequences are LGHNA and YSLEER. The CDR3 consists of 16 residues. A second PCR of 7 to 11 cycles used a sample-barcoded 5' primer and a J-beta primer mix. TCRdb called the 5' RACE reads again in MiXCR, with one record for every CDR3 protein. Here the sample spans under 800,000 distinct CDR3 sequences, 20% to 25% being singletons. The sequencing sample was made of blood. J is TRBJ1-2 and V is TRBV4-3, with 9 bases fitting TRBD1. This clonotype originated in a man aged 65 to 79 in good health. Here the CDR3 reads CASSQGITGGDYGHTF. The CDR3 region has the DNA TGCGCCAGCAGCCAAGGGATAACAGGGGGCGACTATGGCCACACCTTC.